This TCR beta chain was recorded in a study of cytomegalovirus exposure and HLA in healthy donors. This clone was observed once. PCR involved 60 Vbeta and 13 Jbeta primers. Measured with immunoSEQ multiplex PCR; TCRdb has only the in-frame clones, and not every one. This table has 130,000 to 150,000 clones, roughly 79% appearing once. The sequence was obtained from a woman aged 25 to 39 in good health and CMV-seronegative. The sample was PBMCs.

CDR3 bases: TGTGCCAGCAGCGGAGGGTTAGGGATAAACTATGGCTACACCTTC. Translated, it gives CASSGGLGINYGYTF. V is TRBV5-6 and J is TRBJ1-2; D is ambiguous. There are 15 residues in the CDR3. CDR1 SGHDT and CDR2 YYEEEE come from the germline V gene. The V end was cut by 4 bases, the J end by 2 bases, with 15 bases between.